This TCR beta chain was sequenced in a study of blood T cell repertoires in COVID-19 (dated by TCRdb to 2018 to 2021). Context from the whole study: Collaborator samples came from the United States, Italy and Spain and covered acute and convalescent phases of COVID-19. The material from the prospective study consisted of cDNA or gDNA derived from T cells, B-cell-depleted T cells, or PBMCs. The repertoires were released in a freely available public database meant as a resource for research on the immune response to SARS-CoV-2. Where available, HLA class I and class II types were taken from metadata supplied by the sample provider and were not determined by assay-based typing. Subjects who had been exposed to COVID-19, were actively infected with it, or had recovered from it provided the deeply sampled blood TCRbeta repertoires that made up the dataset. The sample metadata nearly always contained a de-identified subject ID, COVID-19 status, age in years and sex. Samples came from the ongoing ImmuneRACE study (first 160 participants) plus 1,254 subjects from 6 global collaborators.

From the cysteine up to the phenylalanine, the CDR3 has a length of 18 residues. Only CDR3 DNA remains: 54 bases, in frame from the first base. In the germline V gene, CDR1 corresponds to ENHRY and CDR2 to SYGVKD. Study-wide findings and limitations: The amount of clinical and demographic metadata varied by source and participant and was provided uncurated.

This clone was detected only once. Its recognized antigen is unknown. Per-nucleotide qualities are absent, and no much larger clonotype sits a single base away. TCRbeta CDR3 regions were amplified from genomic DNA by means of the immunoSEQ Assay, a bias-controlled multiplex PCR. The authors' pipeline ran thus. Nucleated cell counts per sample were estimated from amplification of reference gene primers within the assay. Sequence reads were collapsed and filtered to measure the absolute abundance of every unique TCRbeta CDR3 rearrangement. Productive Simpson clonality was computed per sample as the square root of Simpson's diversity index over productive rearrangements. Sourced from immuneACCESS, this table was stored by TCRdb with only in-frame sequences that have V and J called. A share of the clones is absent; for the studies checked, an unresolved V gene accounts for under half, and the remainder has no known explanation. That table supplies the V and J calls and clone size; D and trimming were determined from the DNA. In this sample the table shows a few hundred thousand clones, roughly 89% of which occur a single time. Of the sample, over 8.5% falls within the top ten clones.

At one collaborating source in Seattle, patients were enrolled during active infection and were followed longitudinally through the course of disease. Each collaborating institution followed its own protocols to collect whole blood in K2EDTA tubes. For TCRbeta analysis, collaborators shipped samples in one of three forms: frozen whole blood, isolated PBMCs, or DNA extracted from either of those sample types. The material sequenced was peripheral blood. This TCR derives from a woman in her 30s with COVID-19, enrolled during active disease. The chain was built from TRBV10-3 and TRBJ2-1, with 12 junctional bases fitting TRBD2. The CDR3 protein: CARPVGASGGVSYNEQFF. The nucleotide sequence is given as TGTGCGCGCCCTGTCGGAGCTAGCGGGGGGGTATCCTACAATGAGCAGTTCTTC.